This TCR beta chain originates from a study of CD8 T cells in Susac syndrome. Study outcomes and limitations: The study conceded that its TCR sequencing and HLA analysis involved relatively few individuals.

RNA was extracted with the RNeasy kit, and a quantity of roughly 0.45 to 1 ug was reverse transcribed using random hexamers. An immunoSEQ multiplex PCR generated amplified TCR beta CDR3 products spanning 54 Vbeta and 13 Jbeta. From the immunoSEQ multiplex PCR reads, TCRdb called clonotypes with MiXCR, one entry per CDR3 protein. Of 330,000 or so distinct CDR3 sequences listed, roughly 90% are singletons. As regards this clonotype: The antigen is not known.

TCR beta sequencing covered blood CD8+ and CD4+ T cells. Germline loops: CDR1 SQVTM, CDR2 ANQGSEA. V lost 4 bases and J lost 7, with 19 bases in between. There are 15 residues in the CDR3. The V and J genes are TRBV29-1 and TRBJ2-2; either TRBD1 or TRBD2 may fit D (6 bases each). What was sequenced was CD8+ T cells from PBMCs. The clonotype was recovered from a human donor with multiple sclerosis. The CDR3 nucleotides are TGCAGCGTTGCGACAACCGGGGGCTCAGGCGGGGAGCTGTTTTTT. Translating it yields CSVATTGGSGGELFF.